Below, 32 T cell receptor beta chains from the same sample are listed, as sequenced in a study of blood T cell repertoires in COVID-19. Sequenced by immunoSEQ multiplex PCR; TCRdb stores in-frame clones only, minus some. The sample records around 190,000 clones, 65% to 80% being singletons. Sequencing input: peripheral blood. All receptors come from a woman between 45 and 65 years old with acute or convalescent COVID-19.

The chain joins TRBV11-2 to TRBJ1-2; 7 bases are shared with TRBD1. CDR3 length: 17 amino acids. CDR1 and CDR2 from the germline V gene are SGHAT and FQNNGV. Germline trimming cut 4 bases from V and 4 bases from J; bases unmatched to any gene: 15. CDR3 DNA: TGTGCCAGCAGCTCGAGGTCCCACAGGGGTCTTGTCTATGGCTACACCTTC. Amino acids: CASSSRSHRGLVYGYTF.

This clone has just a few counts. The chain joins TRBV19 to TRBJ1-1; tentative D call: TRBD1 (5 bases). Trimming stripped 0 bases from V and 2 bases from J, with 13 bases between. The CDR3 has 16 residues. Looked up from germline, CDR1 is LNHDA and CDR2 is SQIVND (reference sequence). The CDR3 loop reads CASSIEGRRGNTEAFF. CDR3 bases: TGTGCCAGTAGTATAGAAGGTAGAAGGGGAAACACTGAAGCTTTCTTT.

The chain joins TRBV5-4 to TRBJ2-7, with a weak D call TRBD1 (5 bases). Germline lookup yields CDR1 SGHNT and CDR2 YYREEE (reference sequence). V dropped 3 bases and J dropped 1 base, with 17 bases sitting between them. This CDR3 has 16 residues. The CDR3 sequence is CASSSVDTSSSYEQYF. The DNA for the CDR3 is TGTGCCAGCAGCTCGGTGGACACCAGCAGTTCCTACGAGCAGTACTTC.

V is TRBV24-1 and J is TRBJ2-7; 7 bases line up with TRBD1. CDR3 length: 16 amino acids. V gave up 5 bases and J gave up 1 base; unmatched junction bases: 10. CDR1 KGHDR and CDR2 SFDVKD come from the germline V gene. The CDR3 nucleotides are TGTGCCACCAGTGGTCCGGGGACAGCGCGATCCTACGAGCAGTACTTC. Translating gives CATSGPGTARSYEQYF.

The CDR3 DNA reads TGTGCCAGCAGCTCGACAGGAGTGGGTGGTAATGAGCAGTTCTTC. It translates to CASSSTGVGGNEQFF. The rearrangement joins TRBV6-5 to TRBJ2-1; D is possibly TRBD1 (6 bases). Deletions cut 6 bases from V and 7 bases from J, with 19 bases between. The CDR3 sequence is 15 residues long. CDR1 is MNHEY and CDR2 is SVGAGI in the germline V gene.

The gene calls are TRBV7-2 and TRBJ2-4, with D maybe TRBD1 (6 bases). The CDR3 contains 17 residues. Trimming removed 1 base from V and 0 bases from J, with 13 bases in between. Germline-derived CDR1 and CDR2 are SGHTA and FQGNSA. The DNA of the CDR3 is TGTGCCAGCAGCTTAGGTCAGGGGTCCCAAGCCAAAAACATTCAGTACTTC. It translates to CASSLGQGSQAKNIQYF. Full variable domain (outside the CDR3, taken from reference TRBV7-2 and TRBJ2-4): GAGVSQSPSNKVTEKGKDVELRCDPISGHTALYWYRQSLGQGLEFLIYFQGNSAPDKSGLPSDRFSAERTGGSVSTLTIQRTQQEDSAVYLCASSLGQGSQAKNIQYFGAGTRLSVL.

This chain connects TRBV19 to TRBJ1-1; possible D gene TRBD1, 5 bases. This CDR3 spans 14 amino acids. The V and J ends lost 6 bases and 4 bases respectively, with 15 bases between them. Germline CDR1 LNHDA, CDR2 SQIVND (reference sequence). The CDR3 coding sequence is TGTGCCAGTAGGGAACAGGCGGACGGCACTGAAGCTTTCTTT. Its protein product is CASREQADGTEAFF.

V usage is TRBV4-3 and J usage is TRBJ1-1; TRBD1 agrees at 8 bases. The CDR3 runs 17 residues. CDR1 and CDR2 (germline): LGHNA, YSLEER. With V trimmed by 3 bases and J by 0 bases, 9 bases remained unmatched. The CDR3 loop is CASSQTGDLNMNTEAFF. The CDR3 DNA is TGCGCCAGCAGCCAGACAGGGGATCTGAATATGAACACTGAAGCTTTCTTT.

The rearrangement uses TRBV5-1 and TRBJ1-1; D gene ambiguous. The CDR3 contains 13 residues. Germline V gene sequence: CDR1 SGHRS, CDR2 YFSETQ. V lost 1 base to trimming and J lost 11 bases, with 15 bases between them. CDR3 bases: TGCGCCAGCAGCTTGTATGGCCCTTCCGGGGCTTTCTTT. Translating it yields CASSLYGPSGAFF.

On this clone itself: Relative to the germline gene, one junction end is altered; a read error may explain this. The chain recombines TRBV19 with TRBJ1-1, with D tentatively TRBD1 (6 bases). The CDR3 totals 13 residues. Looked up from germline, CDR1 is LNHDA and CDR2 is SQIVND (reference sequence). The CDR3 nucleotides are TGTGCCAGCAGGGGACGAGGTCACACTGACGCTTTCTTT. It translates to CASRGRGHTDAFF.

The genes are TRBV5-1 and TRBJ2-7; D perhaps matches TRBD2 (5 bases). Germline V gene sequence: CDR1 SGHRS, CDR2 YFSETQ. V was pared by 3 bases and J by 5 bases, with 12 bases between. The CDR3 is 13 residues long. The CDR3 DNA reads TGCGCCAGCAGCTCTACTAGGTCTGACGAGCAGTACTTC. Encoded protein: CASSSTRSDEQYF.

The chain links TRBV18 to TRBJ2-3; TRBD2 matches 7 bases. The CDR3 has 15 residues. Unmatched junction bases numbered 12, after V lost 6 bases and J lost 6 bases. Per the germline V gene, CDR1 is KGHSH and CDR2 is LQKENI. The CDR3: CASSRGRDSGDTQYF. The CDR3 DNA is TGTGCCAGCTCGCGCGGGAGAGACTCAGGGGATACGCAGTATTTT.

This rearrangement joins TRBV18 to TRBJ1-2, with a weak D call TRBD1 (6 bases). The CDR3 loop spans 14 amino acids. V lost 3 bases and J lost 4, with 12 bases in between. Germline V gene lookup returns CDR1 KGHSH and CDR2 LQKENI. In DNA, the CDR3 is TGTGCCAGCTCACCGGCAGGGGACGGCTATGGCTACACCTTC. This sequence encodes CASSPAGDGYGYTF.

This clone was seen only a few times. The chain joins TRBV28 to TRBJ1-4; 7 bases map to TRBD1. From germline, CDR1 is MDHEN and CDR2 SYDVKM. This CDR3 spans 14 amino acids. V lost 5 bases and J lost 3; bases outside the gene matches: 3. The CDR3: CASSQTGPNEKLFF. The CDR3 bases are TGTGCCAGCAGTCAGACAGGGCCTAATGAAAAACTGTTTTTT.

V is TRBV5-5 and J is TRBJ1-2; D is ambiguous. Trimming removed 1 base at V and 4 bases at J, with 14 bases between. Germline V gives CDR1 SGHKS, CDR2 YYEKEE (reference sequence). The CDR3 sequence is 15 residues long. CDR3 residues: CASSLSLTSSYGYTF. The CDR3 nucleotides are TGTGCCAGCAGCTTGAGTCTTACTTCTAGCTATGGCTACACCTTC.

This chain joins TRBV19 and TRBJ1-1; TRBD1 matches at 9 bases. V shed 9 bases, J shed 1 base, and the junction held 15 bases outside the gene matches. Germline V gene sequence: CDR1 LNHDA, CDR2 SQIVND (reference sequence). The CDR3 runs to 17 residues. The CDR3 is CASPREQGARGNTEAFF. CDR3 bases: TGTGCCAGCCCTCGTGAACAGGGGGCCCGGGGGAACACTGAAGCTTTCTTT.

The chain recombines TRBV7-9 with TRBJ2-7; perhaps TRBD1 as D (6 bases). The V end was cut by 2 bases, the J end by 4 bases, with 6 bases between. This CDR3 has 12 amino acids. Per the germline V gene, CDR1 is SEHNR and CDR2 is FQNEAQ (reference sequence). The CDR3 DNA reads TGTGCCAGCAGCTTAACAGGGTACGAGCAGTACTTC. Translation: CASSLTGYEQYF.

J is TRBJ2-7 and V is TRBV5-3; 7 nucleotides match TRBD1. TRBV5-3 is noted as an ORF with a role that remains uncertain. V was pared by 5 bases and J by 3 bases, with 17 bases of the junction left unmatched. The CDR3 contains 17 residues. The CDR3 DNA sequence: TGTGCCAGAAGACTGAACCGAACAGGGGACCCTATCTACGAGCAGTACTTC. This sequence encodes CARRLNRTGDPIYEQYF.

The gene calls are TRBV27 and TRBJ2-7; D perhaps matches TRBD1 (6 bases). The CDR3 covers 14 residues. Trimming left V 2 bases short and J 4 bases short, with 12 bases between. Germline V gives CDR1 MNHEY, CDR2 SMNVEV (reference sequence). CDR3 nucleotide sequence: TGTGCCAGCAGTTTAAACAGGGCGACGTACGAGCAGTACTTC. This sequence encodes CASSLNRATYEQYF.

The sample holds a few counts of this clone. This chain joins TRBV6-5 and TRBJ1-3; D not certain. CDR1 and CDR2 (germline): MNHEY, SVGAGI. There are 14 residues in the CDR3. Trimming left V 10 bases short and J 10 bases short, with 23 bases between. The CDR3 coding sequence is TGTGCCACCCTAAGCACCATCACGGGAGGGACCATATATTTT. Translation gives CATLSTITGGTIYF.

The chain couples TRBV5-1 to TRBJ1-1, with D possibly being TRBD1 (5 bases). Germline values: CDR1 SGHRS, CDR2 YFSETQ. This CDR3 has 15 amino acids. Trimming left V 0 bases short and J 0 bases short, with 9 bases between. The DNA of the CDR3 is TGCGCCAGCAGCTTGGGACAGACCTTGAACACTGAAGCTTTCTTT. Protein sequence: CASSLGQTLNTEAFF. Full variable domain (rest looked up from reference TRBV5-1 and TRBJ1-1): KAGVTQTPRYLIKTRGQQVTLSCSPISGHRSVSWYQQTPGQGLQFLFEYFSETQRNKGNFPGRFSGRQFSNSRSEMNVSTLELGDSALYLCASSLGQTLNTEAFFGQGTRLTVV.

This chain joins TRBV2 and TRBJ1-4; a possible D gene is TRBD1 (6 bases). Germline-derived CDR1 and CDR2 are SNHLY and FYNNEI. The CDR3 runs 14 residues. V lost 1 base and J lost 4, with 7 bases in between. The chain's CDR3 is CASSEGGGNEKLFF. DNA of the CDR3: TGTGCCAGCAGTGAAGGAGGGGGTAATGAAAAACTGTTTTTT.

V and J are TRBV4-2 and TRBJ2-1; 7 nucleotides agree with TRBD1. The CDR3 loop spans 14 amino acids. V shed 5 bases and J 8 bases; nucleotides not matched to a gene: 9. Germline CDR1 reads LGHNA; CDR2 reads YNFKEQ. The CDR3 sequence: CASSSRQGVDEQFF. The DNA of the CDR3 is TGTGCCAGCAGCTCACGGCAGGGGGTAGATGAGCAGTTCTTC.

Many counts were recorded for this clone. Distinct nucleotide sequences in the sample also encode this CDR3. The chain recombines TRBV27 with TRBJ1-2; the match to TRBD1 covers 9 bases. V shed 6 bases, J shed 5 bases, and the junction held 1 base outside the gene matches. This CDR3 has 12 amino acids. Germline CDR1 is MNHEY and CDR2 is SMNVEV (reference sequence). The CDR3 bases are TGTGCCAGCAGGACAGGGGGATATGGCTACACCTTC. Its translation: CASRTGGYGYTF.

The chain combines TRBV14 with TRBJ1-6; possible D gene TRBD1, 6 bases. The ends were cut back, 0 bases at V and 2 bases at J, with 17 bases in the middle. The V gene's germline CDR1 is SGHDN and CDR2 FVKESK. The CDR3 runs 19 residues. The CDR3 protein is CASSQDGQPYGPYNSPLHF. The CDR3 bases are TGTGCCAGCAGCCAAGATGGACAGCCCTACGGCCCCTATAATTCACCCCTCCACTTT.

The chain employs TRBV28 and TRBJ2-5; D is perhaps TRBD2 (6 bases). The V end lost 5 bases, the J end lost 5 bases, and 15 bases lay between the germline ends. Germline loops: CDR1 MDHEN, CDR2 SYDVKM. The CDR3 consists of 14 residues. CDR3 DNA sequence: TGTGCCAGCAGTCCCCTTGGAGGGAGGGAGACCCAGTACTTC. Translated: CASSPLGGRETQYF.

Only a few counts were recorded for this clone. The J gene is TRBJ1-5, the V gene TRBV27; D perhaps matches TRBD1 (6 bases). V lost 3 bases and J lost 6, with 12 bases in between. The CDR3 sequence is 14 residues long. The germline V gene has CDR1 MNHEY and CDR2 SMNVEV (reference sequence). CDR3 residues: CASSFRGGGQPQHF. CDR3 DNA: TGTGCCAGCAGTTTCAGGGGCGGGGGTCAGCCCCAGCATTTT.

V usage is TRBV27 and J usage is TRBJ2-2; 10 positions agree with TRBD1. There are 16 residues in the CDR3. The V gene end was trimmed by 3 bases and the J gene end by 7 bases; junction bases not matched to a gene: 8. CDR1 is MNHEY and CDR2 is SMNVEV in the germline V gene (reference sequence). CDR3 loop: CASSFLGQGLGGELFF. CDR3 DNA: TGTGCCAGCAGTTTCTTGGGACAGGGGTTGGGCGGGGAGCTGTTTTTT.

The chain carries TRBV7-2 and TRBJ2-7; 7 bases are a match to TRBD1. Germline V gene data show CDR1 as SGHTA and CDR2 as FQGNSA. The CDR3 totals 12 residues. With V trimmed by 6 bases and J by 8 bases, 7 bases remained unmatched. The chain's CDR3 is CASSRQGGQQYF. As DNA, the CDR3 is TGTGCCAGCAGTCGCCAAGGGGGCCAGCAGTACTTC.

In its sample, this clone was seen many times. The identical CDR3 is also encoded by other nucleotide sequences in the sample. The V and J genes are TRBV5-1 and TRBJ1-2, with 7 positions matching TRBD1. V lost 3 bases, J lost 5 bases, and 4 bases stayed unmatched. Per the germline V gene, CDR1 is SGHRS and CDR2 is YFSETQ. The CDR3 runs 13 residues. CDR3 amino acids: CASSSDRDYGYTF. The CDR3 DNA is TGCGCCAGCAGCTCCGACAGGGATTATGGCTACACCTTC. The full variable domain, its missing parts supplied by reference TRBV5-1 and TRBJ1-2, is KAGVTQTPRYLIKTRGQQVTLSCSPISGHRSVSWYQQTPGQGLQFLFEYFSETQRNKGNFPGRFSGRQFSNSRSEMNVSTLELGDSALYLCASSSDRDYGYTFGSGTRLTVV.

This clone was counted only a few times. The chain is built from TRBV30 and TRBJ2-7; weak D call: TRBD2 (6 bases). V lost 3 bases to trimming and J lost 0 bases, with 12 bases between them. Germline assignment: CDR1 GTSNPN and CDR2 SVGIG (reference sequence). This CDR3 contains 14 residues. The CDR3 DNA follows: TGTGCCTGGAGAACTGGACTAAACTCCTACGAGCAGTACTTC. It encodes CAWRTGLNSYEQYF.

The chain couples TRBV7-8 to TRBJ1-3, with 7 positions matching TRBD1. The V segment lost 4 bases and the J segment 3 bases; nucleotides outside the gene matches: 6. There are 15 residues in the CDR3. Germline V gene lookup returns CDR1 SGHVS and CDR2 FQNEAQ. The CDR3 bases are TGTGCCAGCAGCTCCGGACAGGCGCGTGGAAACACCATATATTTT. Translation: CASSSGQARGNTIYF.